This record covers a single TCR beta chain. Authors' processing steps: Reference gene primer amplification gave nucleated cell count estimates. Data came from immunoSEQ multiplex PCR; TCRdb stores just in-frame clones and leaves some out. From that table come the V and J calls and clone size; the DNA was used to work out D and trimming. This table holds 150,000 to 200,000 clones, 77% found once. This specimen belongs to a study of blood T cell repertoires in COVID-19. Turning to the study itself: From the United States, Italy and Spain came samples of acute and convalescent COVID-19. Sample material is recorded as cDNA or gDNA derived from T cells, B-cell-depleted T cells, or PBMCs.

The CDR3 consists of 12 residues. CDR1 is MNHEY and CDR2 is SVGAGI in the germline V gene. Between the trimmed V and J ends, which lost 7 bases and 4 bases, there was a span of 8 bases. The V call is TRBV6-5, the J call TRBJ1-5; tentatively, D is TRBD1 (6 bases). Sequenced input: peripheral blood. The TCR comes from a man aged 65-85 years with acute or convalescent COVID-19. This CDR3 reads CASKGGNQPQHF. The CDR3 nucleotides are TGTGCCAGCAAGGGGGGGAATCAGCCCCAGCATTTT.